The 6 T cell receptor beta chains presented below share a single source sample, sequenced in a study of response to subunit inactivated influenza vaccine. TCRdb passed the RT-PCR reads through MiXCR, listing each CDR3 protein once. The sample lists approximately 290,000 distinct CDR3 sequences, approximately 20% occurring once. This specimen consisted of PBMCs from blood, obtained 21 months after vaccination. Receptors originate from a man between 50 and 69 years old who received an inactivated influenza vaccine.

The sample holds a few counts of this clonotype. The CDR3, as DNA: TGCGCCAGCAGCCAGCCCACCTCGGGACCCCGGGACTATGGCTACACCTTC. Its translation is CASSQPTSGPRDYGYTF. This rearrangement joins TRBV4-1 to TRBJ1-2; possibly TRBD1 for D (5 bases). The CDR3 is 17 residues long. The germline V gene has CDR1 MGHRA and CDR2 YSYEKL. Trimming shortened V by 3 bases and J by 3 bases, and 20 bases separated the two germline ends.

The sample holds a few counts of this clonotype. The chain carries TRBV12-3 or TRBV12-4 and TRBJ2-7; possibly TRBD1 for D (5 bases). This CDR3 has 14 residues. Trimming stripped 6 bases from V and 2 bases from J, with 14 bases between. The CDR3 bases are TGTGCCAGCAGCCTAGGGGCAGTGGCCTACGAGCAGTACTTC. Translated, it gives CASSLGAVAYEQYF.

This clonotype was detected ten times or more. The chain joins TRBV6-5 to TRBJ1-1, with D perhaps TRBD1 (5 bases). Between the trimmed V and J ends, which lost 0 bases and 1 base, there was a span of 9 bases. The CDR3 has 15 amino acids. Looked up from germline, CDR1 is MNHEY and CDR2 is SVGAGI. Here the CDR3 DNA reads TGTGCCAGCAGTTACTCTCAGGGATCGAACACTGAAGCTTTCTTT. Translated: CASSYSQGSNTEAFF.

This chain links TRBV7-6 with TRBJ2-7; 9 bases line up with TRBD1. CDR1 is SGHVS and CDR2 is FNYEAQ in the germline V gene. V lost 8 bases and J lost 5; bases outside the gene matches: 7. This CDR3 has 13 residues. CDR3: CASSRTGANEQYF. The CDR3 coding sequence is TGTGCCAGCTCCCGGACAGGGGCCAACGAGCAGTACTTC.

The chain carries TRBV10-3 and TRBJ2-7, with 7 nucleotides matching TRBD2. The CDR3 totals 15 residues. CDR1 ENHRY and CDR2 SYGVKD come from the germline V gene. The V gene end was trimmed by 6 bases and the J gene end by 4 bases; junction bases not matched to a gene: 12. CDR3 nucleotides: TGTGCCATCAGGGAGGATGGCGGGAGCTGGTACGAGCAGTACTTC. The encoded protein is CAIREDGGSWYEQYF.

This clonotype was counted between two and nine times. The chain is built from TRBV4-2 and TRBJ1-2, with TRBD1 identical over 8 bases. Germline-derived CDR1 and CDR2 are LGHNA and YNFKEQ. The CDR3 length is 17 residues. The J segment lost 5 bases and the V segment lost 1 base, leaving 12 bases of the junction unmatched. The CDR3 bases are TGTGCCAGCAGCCAAGGTCAGGGGGCGGTTTTACTATATGGCTACACCTTC. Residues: CASSQGQGAVLLYGYTF.